The clone carrying this T cell receptor (beta chain) was observed at least ten times. The read gets to within 3 residues of the CDR3 end, and the germline J gene fills in the rest. This specimen belongs to a study of T cell clonality in common variable immunodeficiency. Assay: immunoSEQ multiplex PCR; the TCRdb copy retains only in-frame clones and omits some. The specimen has under 45,000 clones, none found just once. Germline V gene data show CDR1 as DFQATT and CDR2 as SNEGSKA (reference sequence). Trimming took 5 bases from V and 4 from J, leaving 12 bases between them. The CDR3 extends over 13 amino acids.

This TCR was sampled from a person aged 18 to 75 in good health. This chain joins TRBV20-1 and TRBJ2-1; D is uncertain. Sequencing was performed on peripheral blood mononuclear cells. Partial CDR3 DNA: TGCAGTGCTTCTGACTTCGGGTACAATGAG. Its protein is CSASDFGYNE. The full CDR3 protein reads CSASDFGYNEQFF.